The sequence of this TCR beta chain was determined in a study of T-cell memory formation after mild COVID-19. Study-wide context: Clustering of TCRs was largely donor specific. Study-wide findings and caveats: Those CD4+ clones that contracted were mainly in CM and EM (CD8+ ones in EMRA). Several responding clones turned up in pre-infection memory, indicating that cross-reactive memory may have taken part. While clones contracting from day 15 to 85 were balanced between CD4 and CD8, later expanders leaned CD4+.

A remark on this clonotype: Its target is unknown.

TCRdb recomputed calls from the 5' RACE reads with MiXCR, one row per CDR3 protein. The table shows fewer than 650,000 distinct CDR3 sequences, with less than 25% occurring only once. V lost 1 base to trimming and J lost 2 bases, with 8 bases between them. CDR1 is SGHVS, CDR2 FQNEAQ, per germline. There are 14 residues in the CDR3. Material for sequencing was PBMCs or a T cell subset sorted from them (not recorded which). V and J are TRBV7-8 and TRBJ1-1; no clear D. This clonotype was sampled from an adult woman who had mild COVID-19 (a few samples of this study predate the infection). Cell type and time point are not known. The CDR3 sequence is CASSLGPENTEAFF. The CDR3 DNA follows: TGTGCCAGCAGCTTAGGACCGGAAAACACTGAAGCTTTCTTT. The variable domain in full, completed from reference TRBV7-8 and TRBJ1-1, reads GAGVSQSPRYKVAKRGQDVALRCDPISGHVSLFWYQQALGQGPEFLTYFQNEAQLDKSGLPSDRFFAERPEGSVSTLKIQRTQQEDSAVYLCASSLGPENTEAFFGQGTRLTVV.